This T cell receptor beta chain was recovered during a study of human T cells and chemical hapten exposure. Germline values: CDR1 LNHDA, CDR2 SQIVND (reference sequence). V lost 6 bases and J lost 7; bases outside the gene matches: 6. CDR3 length: 14 amino acids. Unique molecular identifiers were linked by the library to individual cDNA molecules. Each CDR3 protein gets one entry after TCRdb re-called the RACE reads with MiXCR. This table has about 140,000 distinct CDR3 sequences, 12% appearing once. This clonotype was observed many times. Its matching antigen is unknown. The time point here: patch test 2, 6 weeks after DPC sensitization. Treatment noted: therapeutic diphenylcyclopropenone sensitization with weekly scalp DPC. Blood collection happened ahead of applying each patch test. Whole-study results and caveats: TCRs whose frequency exceeded 1 in 1000 remained the same following DPC sensitization.

The sequences come from whole blood, collected in connection with sensitization to the hapten diphenylcyclopropenone (DPC). The TCR sequence derives from a woman aged 45-65 years with alopecia areata. Some clones in this sample may be carry-over from other donors' samples. The chain is built from TRBV19 and TRBJ1-6, with 7 bases aligning to TRBD1. Here the CDR3 DNA reads TGTGCCAGTAGCCGGGACAGAAACAATTCACCCCTCCACTTT. Amino acids: CASSRDRNNSPLHF. The variable domain in full, completed from reference TRBV19 and TRBJ1-6, reads DGGITQSPKYLFRKEGQNVTLSCEQNLNHDAMYWYRQDPGQGLRLIYYSQIVNDFQKGDIAEGYSVSREKKESFPLTVTSAQKNPTAFYLCASSRDRNNSPLHFGNGTRLTVT.